A single sample is the source of the 32 T cell receptor beta chains below, sequenced in a study of blood T cell repertoires in COVID-19. This table comes from immunoSEQ multiplex PCR, and its TCRdb copy is limited to in-frame clones, with some not included. The repertoire holds 250,000 to 300,000 clones, about 88% seen once, with roughly 4% in the top ten. What was sequenced was PBMCs or T cells enriched from blood (not recorded which). Receptor source: a man aged 30 to 39 with acute COVID-19.

The chain joins TRBV5-6 to TRBJ2-7; a weak D match, TRBD2 (6 bases). V shed 3 bases and J shed 4 bases, with 14 bases lying between them. CDR1 and CDR2 from the germline V gene are SGHDT and YYEEEE. The CDR3 consists of 14 residues. The CDR3 region has the DNA TGTGCCAGCAGCTCTCGGGCCCGGGGGTACGAGCAGTACGTC. Its protein product is CASSSRARGYEQYV.

V is TRBV29-1 and J is TRBJ2-4; 9 positions match TRBD1. Germline CDR1 SQVTM, CDR2 ANQGSEA. V was pared by 3 bases and J by 2 bases, with 8 bases of the junction left unmatched. This CDR3 has 16 amino acids. The CDR3 DNA reads as TGCAGCGTTGAGAGGCTACAGGGGGCAACCAAAAACATTCAGTACTTC. Its protein product is CSVERLQGATKNIQYF.

The CDR3 DNA is TGCGCCAGCAGCTATGTGATCGGGGGATCGGATTACAATGAGCAGTTCTTC. Amino acids: CASSYVIGGSDYNEQFF. This sequence joins TRBV4-3 and TRBJ2-1, with a weak D call TRBD2 (6 bases). This CDR3 is built from 17 residues. CDR1 is LGHNA and CDR2 is YSLEER in the germline V gene. The germline V and J ends were trimmed by 5 bases and 4 bases, with 21 bases remaining between them.

The gene calls are TRBV4-2 and TRBJ1-1; perhaps TRBD1 as D (6 bases). CDR1 and CDR2 from the germline V gene are LGHNA and YNFKEQ. Deletions cut 4 bases from V and 1 base from J, with 19 bases between. The CDR3 has 17 amino acids. CDR3 sequence: CASSRLTGSRRNTEAFF. CDR3 nucleotide sequence: TGTGCCAGCAGCCGATTAACAGGGTCAAGAAGGAACACTGAAGCTTTCTTT.

This chain connects TRBV12-3 or TRBV12-4 to TRBJ1-5; no definite D call. The CDR3 extends over 12 amino acids. The ends were cut back, 6 bases at V and 7 bases at J, with 10 bases in the middle. CDR3 protein: CASSIRGQPQHF. The CDR3 nucleotides are TGTGCCAGCAGCATCCGGGGACAGCCCCAGCATTTT.

J is TRBJ2-3 and V is TRBV7-2; 9 bases are shared with TRBD2. Losses at the gene ends were 5 bases for V and 4 bases for J; bases not matched to a gene: 13. CDR3 size: 17 residues. Looked up from germline, CDR1 is SGHTA and CDR2 is FQGNSA. CDR3 protein: CASSQMAGTSSSDTQYF. CDR3 sequence (DNA): TGTGCCAGCAGCCAAATGGCCGGGACTAGCAGTTCAGATACGCAGTATTTT.

This clone was recorded only once. The genes are TRBV15 and TRBJ2-2, with 7 bases matching TRBD1. This CDR3 has 16 amino acids. Germline CDR1 and CDR2: LNHNV and YYDKDF (reference sequence). The V segment lost 2 bases and the J segment 0 bases; nucleotides outside the gene matches: 3. CDR3 bases: TGTGCCACCAGCAGATCGGGACAGCCGAACACCGGGGAGCTGTTTTTT. Its protein product is CATSRSGQPNTGELFF.

The chain has TRBV27 and TRBJ1-4, with D unclear. V was shortened by 1 base and J by 0 bases, with 9 bases between the two germline ends. The CDR3 length is 16 residues. Per the germline V gene, CDR1 is MNHEY and CDR2 is SMNVEV (reference sequence). CDR3: CASSLWSPATNEKLFF. For the CDR3, the DNA is TGTGCCAGCAGTTTATGGAGTCCAGCAACTAATGAAAAACTGTTTTTT.

This sequence joins TRBV5-1 and TRBJ1-6; no clear D gene. The V end lost 7 bases, the J end lost 7 bases, and 18 bases lay between the germline ends. Germline lookup yields CDR1 SGHRS and CDR2 YFSETQ. CDR3 length equals 15 residues. The CDR3 bases are TGCGCCAGCGATCTAACCGGGTCCTCGAATTCACCCCTCCACTTT. It translates to CASDLTGSSNSPLHF. Supplemented by reference TRBV5-1 and TRBJ1-6, the full variable domain reads KAGVTQTPRYLIKTRGQQVTLSCSPISGHRSVSWYQQTPGQGLQFLFEYFSETQRNKGNFPGRFSGRQFSNSRSEMNVSTLELGDSALYLCASDLTGSSNSPLHFGNGTRLTVT.

A note on this clone: The junction does not match germline at one end; this may be a read error. V and J are TRBV5-4 and TRBJ2-1, with 9 positions matching TRBD2. This CDR3 is 18 amino acids long. The germline V gene has CDR1 SGHNT and CDR2 YYREEE (reference sequence). The CDR3 here is CASSLGRPAGGSYNEQFF. The CDR3 bases are TGTGCCAGCAGTTTGGGTCGGCCAGCGGGGGGCTCCTACAATGAGCAGTTCTTC.

This clone was detected only a few times. The chain combines TRBV6-5 with TRBJ1-4; D perhaps matches TRBD1 (5 bases). Trimming removed 6 bases at V and 0 bases at J, with 11 bases between. The length of the CDR3 is 15 residues. CDR1 is MNHEY, CDR2 SVGAGI, per germline. Here the CDR3 DNA reads TGTGCCAGCAGACAGGTTTCGGCAACTAATGAAAAACTGTTTTTT. Residues: CASRQVSATNEKLFF.

This chain uses TRBV28 with TRBJ1-2; possibly TRBD1 for D (5 bases). The CDR3 extends over 16 amino acids. The germline CDR1 and CDR2 sequences are MDHEN and SYDVKM. V was pared by 7 bases and J by 1 base, with 19 bases between. CDR3 loop: CASIPGGGLVNYGYTF. For the CDR3, the DNA is TGTGCCAGCATCCCAGGTGGGGGGTTGGTTAACTATGGCTACACCTTC.

DNA for the CDR3: TGTGCCAGCAGCCTTTACAGGGGCCGAACCTCTGGAAACACCATATATTTT. As protein: CASSLYRGRTSGNTIYF. The chain carries TRBV4-2 and TRBJ1-3; TRBD1 aligns across 7 bases. Looked up from germline, CDR1 is LGHNA and CDR2 is YNFKEQ. This CDR3 is 17 amino acids long. The V segment lost 4 bases and the J segment 0 bases; nucleotides outside the gene matches: 9.

This rearrangement joins TRBV5-8 to TRBJ1-2; 7 nucleotides agree with TRBD1. The V gene end was trimmed by 7 bases and the J gene end by 3 bases; junction bases not matched to a gene: 3. The CDR3 totals 12 residues. Germline values: CDR1 SGHTS, CDR2 YDEGEE. The CDR3 nucleotides read TGTGCCAGCCCCAGGGGGGACTATGGCTACACCTTC. This sequence encodes CASPRGDYGYTF. Full variable domain (missing parts from reference TRBV5-8 and TRBJ1-2): EAGVTQSPTHLIKTRGQQATLRCSPISGHTSVYWYQQALGLGLQFLLWYDEGEERNRGNFPPRFSGRQFPNYSSELNVNALELEDSALYLCASPRGDYGYTFGSGTRLTVV.

About this clone itself: Other DNA sequences in the sample encode the same CDR3. The chain is built from TRBV20-1 and TRBJ2-2; TRBD2 is a possible D gene (5 bases). Trimming removed 4 bases from V and 6 bases from J, with 6 bases in between. The CDR3 runs 11 residues. The germline V gene has CDR1 DFQATT and CDR2 SNEGSKA (reference sequence). The CDR3 loop is CSATGSGELFF. Written as DNA, the CDR3 is TGCAGTGCTACGGGATCCGGGGAGCTGTTTTTT.

This chain uses TRBV24-1 with TRBJ2-3; the match to TRBD2 covers 13 bases. V shed 2 bases and J 3 bases; nucleotides not matched to a gene: 4. The CDR3 is 17 amino acids. Germline values: CDR1 KGHDR, CDR2 SFDVKD. CDR3 protein: CATSDSWTSGSTDTQYF. The CDR3 bases are TGTGCCACCAGTGATTCCTGGACTAGCGGGAGTACAGATACGCAGTATTTT.

V gene TRBV6-2 or TRBV6-3 combines with J gene TRBJ2-5; TRBD1 agrees at 8 bases. J gave up 3 bases and V 5 bases, and 8 bases lay outside the gene matches. Germline CDR1 is MNHEY and CDR2 is SVGEGT. The CDR3 is made up of 15 amino acids. CDR3 coding DNA: TGTGCCAGCAGTGGGGACAGGCGGCCCGAAGAGACCCAGTACTTC. Protein: CASSGDRRPEETQYF.

The chain couples TRBV19 to TRBJ2-5; weak D call: TRBD2 (6 bases). CDR1 is LNHDA and CDR2 is SQIVND in the germline V gene (reference sequence). The V end was cut by 5 bases, the J end by 1 base, with 14 bases between. The CDR3 covers 15 residues. CDR3 sequence (DNA): TGTGCCAGTAGTTTAGCGGCTGGACTCCAAGAGACCCAGTACTTC. It codes for CASSLAAGLQETQYF.

This clone has only one observation. The chain combines TRBV30 with TRBJ1-1; D not certain. Deletions cut 0 bases from V and 4 bases from J, with 9 bases between. The CDR3 sequence is 13 residues long. Germline-derived CDR1 and CDR2 are GTSNPN and SVGIG (reference sequence). In DNA, the CDR3 is TGTGCCTGGAGTGTAGGCTGGAGCACTGAAGCTTTCTTT. It is translated as CAWSVGWSTEAFF.

The chain uses TRBV19 and TRBJ1-5; tentatively, D is TRBD1 (6 bases). Trimming left V 6 bases short and J 2 bases short, with 11 bases between. The CDR3 has 14 residues. The germline CDR1 and CDR2 sequences are LNHDA and SQIVND (reference sequence). In nucleotides, the CDR3 is TGTGCCAGTAGAACCTACAGGGGCAATCAGCCCCAGCATTTT. The encoded protein is CASRTYRGNQPQHF.

The chain combines TRBV9 with TRBJ2-3; D is unclear. Trimming removed 4 bases from V and 0 bases from J, with 3 bases in between. Germline V gene data show CDR1 as SGDLS and CDR2 as YYNGEE. The length of the CDR3 is 12 residues. CDR3 sequence: CASSLSTDTQYF. The CDR3 nucleotides read TGTGCCAGCAGCCTAAGCACAGATACGCAGTATTTT.

V usage is TRBV5-1 and J usage is TRBJ1-5; 7 positions agree with TRBD1. The trim removed 4 bases at V and 4 bases at J, leaving 5 bases unmatched. CDR1 is SGHRS, CDR2 YFSETQ, per germline. The CDR3 runs to 14 residues. The chain's CDR3 is CASSEGQPNQPQHF. The CDR3 DNA sequence: TGCGCCAGCAGCGAGGGACAGCCTAATCAGCCCCAGCATTTT.

This clone was seen just once. The chain recombines TRBV7-9 with TRBJ2-1; the D gene is possibly TRBD2 (6 bases). Trimming stripped 5 bases from V and 9 bases from J, with 20 bases between. This CDR3 contains 15 residues. The germline gives CDR1 SEHNR, CDR2 FQNEAQ (reference sequence). CDR3 sequence reads: CASSVNLGSQVEQFF. In nucleotides, the CDR3 is TGTGCCAGCAGCGTAAACCTCGGGAGCCAGGTTGAGCAGTTCTTC.

V usage is TRBV21-1 and J usage is TRBJ1-5. TRBV21-1 is listed as a pseudogene. The CDR3 is 14 residues long. Here the CDR3 reads CASSKAAANQPQHF. In DNA form, the CDR3 reads TGTGCCAGCAGCAAAGCGGCAGCGAACCAGCCCCAGCATTTT.

The chain combines TRBV5-1 with TRBJ1-2; perhaps TRBD1 as D (5 bases). Germline lookup yields CDR1 SGHRS and CDR2 YFSETQ. The CDR3 runs 16 residues. V was cut by 4 bases and J by 0 bases, with 16 bases left in between. The DNA of the CDR3 is TGCGCCAGCAGCCCACGGGGGTCGGGGGCTAACTATGGCTACACCTTC. This gives the protein CASSPRGSGANYGYTF.

V usage is TRBV12-5 and J usage is TRBJ1-3; 7 nucleotides agree with TRBD1. The J segment lost 4 bases and the V segment lost 1 base, leaving 4 bases of the junction unmatched. The CDR3 sequence is 15 residues long. Germline-derived CDR1 and CDR2 are LGHNT and FRNRAP. The CDR3 sequence: CASGLGTGWGNTIYF. The CDR3 coding sequence is TGTGCTAGTGGTTTGGGGACAGGTTGGGGAAACACCATATATTTT.

The CDR3 sequence is CSVATTANTEAFF. The CDR3 DNA sequence: TGCAGCGTTGCAACCACAGCGAACACTGAAGCTTTCTTT. The genes are TRBV29-1 and TRBJ1-1; no definite D call. Germline CDR1 reads SQVTM; CDR2 reads ANQGSEA. V lost 4 bases, J lost 1 base, and 10 bases lay in between. The CDR3 runs to 13 residues.

Concerning this clone: At one end the junction does not follow the germline gene, possibly because of a read error. In the same sample, other DNA sequences code for this CDR3. The chain has TRBV5-1 and TRBJ2-1; weak D call: TRBD2 (5 bases). The CDR3 has 14 residues. Germline CDR1 reads SGHRS; CDR2 reads YFSETQ. The CDR3 spells CASSLGGSYNEQFF. Written as DNA, the CDR3 is TGTGCCAGCAGCTTGGGTGGGAGCTACAATGAGCAGTTCTTC.

On this clone: The junction shows a germline mismatch at one end, possibly a read error. J is TRBJ1-2 and V is TRBV5-1; 9 bases agree with TRBD1. The CDR3 is 16 amino acids. Germline assignment: CDR1 SGHRS and CDR2 YFSETQ. The CDR3 nucleotides read TGTGCCAGCAGCCCAGACCCGGGACAGGGAAACTATGGCTACACCTTC. As protein: CASSPDPGQGNYGYTF.

The V gene is TRBV10-3, the J gene TRBJ2-7; D perhaps matches TRBD2 (6 bases). V was trimmed by 5 bases and J by 2 bases, leaving 16 bases between them. The germline V gene has CDR1 ENHRY and CDR2 SYGVKD. The CDR3 length is 15 residues. DNA of the CDR3: TGTGCCATCAGTTCCGGGACTGATCTTACCTACGAGCAGTACGTC. Residues: CAISSGTDLTYEQYV.

The chain uses TRBV21-1 and TRBJ1-5; TRBD1 was called by the table and not checked on the DNA. TRBV21-1 is tagged as a pseudogene. The CDR3 length is 18 residues. The DNA of the CDR3 is TGTGCCAGCAGCAAAGTAGGAGTGGCGGGACAGACCAATCAGCCCCAGCATTTT. It yields the protein CASSKVGVAGQTNQPQHF.

This chain joins TRBV4-1 and TRBJ1-4; TRBD1 matches 11 bases. The CDR3 is 16 amino acids. Trimming took 4 bases from V and 8 from J; bases not matched to a gene: 9. Germline assignment: CDR1 MGHRA and CDR2 YSYEKL. The chain's CDR3 is CASSLRDRGGSEKLFF. CDR3 in DNA: TGCGCCAGCAGCCTTCGGGACAGGGGGGGGTCGGAAAAACTGTTTTTT.